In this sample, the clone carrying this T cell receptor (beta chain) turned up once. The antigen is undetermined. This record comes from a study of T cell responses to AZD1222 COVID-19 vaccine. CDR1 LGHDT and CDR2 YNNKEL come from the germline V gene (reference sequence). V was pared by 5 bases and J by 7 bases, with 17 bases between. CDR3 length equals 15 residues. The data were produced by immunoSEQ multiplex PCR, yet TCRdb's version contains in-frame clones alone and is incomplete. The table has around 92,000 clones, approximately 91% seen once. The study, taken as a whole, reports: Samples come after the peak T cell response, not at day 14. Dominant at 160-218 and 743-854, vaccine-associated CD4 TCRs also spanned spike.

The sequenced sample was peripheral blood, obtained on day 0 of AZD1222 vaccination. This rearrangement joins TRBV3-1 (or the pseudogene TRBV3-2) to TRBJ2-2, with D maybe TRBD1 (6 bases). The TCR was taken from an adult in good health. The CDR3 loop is CASSLYAGEGGELFF. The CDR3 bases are TGTGCCAGCAGCTTATACGCAGGGGAAGGCGGGGAGCTGTTTTTT.